A selection of T cell receptor beta chains follows, all from one sample in a study of blood T cell repertoires in COVID-19. The data were produced by immunoSEQ multiplex PCR, yet TCRdb's version contains in-frame clones alone and is incomplete. The repertoire has a few hundred thousand clones, roughly 80% of them found once; the top ten carry 8.9%. The sample comprised peripheral blood. Receptors were obtained from a man older than 75 with acute or convalescent COVID-19. The CDR3 runs from the conserved cysteine through the conserved F or W. The D gene is left open where the match is weak.

CDR3 protein	J gene	V gene	D gene
CASSGQSMVGYTF	TRBJ1-2	TRBV10-2	NA
CASSLGSSSYNEQFF	TRBJ2-1	TRBV5-4	NA
CASSISLGGQGELFF	TRBJ2-2	TRBV5-1	NA
CASSTHGGNEQFF	TRBJ2-1	TRBV19	NA
CASRGTGTNTEAFF	TRBJ1-1	TRBV28	TRBD1
CASSTGDSNQPQHF	TRBJ1-5	TRBV5-1	NA
CAWAHRGQPQHF	TRBJ1-5	TRBV30	TRBD1
CASSLGATGFRRNTIYF	TRBJ1-3	TRBV28	TRBD1
CASSSGTSDYEQYF	TRBJ2-7	TRBV5-1	TRBD2
CASSRYSNQPQHF	TRBJ1-5	TRBV6-2/TRBV6-3	NA
CASSLLGDFSYEQYF	TRBJ2-7	TRBV5-5	NA
CASSSNTEAFF	TRBJ1-1	TRBV6-5	NA
CASSGTGYYEQYF	TRBJ2-7	TRBV5-1	TRBD1
CASSLEVVVGELFF	TRBJ2-2	TRBV11-2	NA
CASSEWAGGSDGELFF	TRBJ2-2	TRBV10-2	TRBD2
CASRNRGHSTDTQYF	TRBJ2-3	TRBV2	TRBD1
CASSKKPGLQGGSPLHF	TRBJ1-6	TRBV9	TRBD1
CASRPGLAGGPAGELFF	TRBJ2-2	TRBV12-2	NA
CATSAPGLGTDTQYF	TRBJ2-3	TRBV24-1	NA
CASSLASHIALGTEAFF	TRBJ1-1	TRBV7-9	NA
CASSPDRFTEAFF	TRBJ1-1	TRBV11-2	NA
CASSLVGGNTEAFF	TRBJ1-1	TRBV5-4	NA
CASTDRGHQPQHF	TRBJ1-5	TRBV6-6	TRBD1
CSARAGSGYTF	TRBJ1-2	TRBV20-1	NA
CASGTGGQTEAFF	TRBJ1-1	TRBV12-5	TRBD1
CASRTDTEAFF	TRBJ1-1	TRBV6-5	NA
CASSLERLNTEAFF	TRBJ1-1	TRBV11-2	NA
CASSFPAGSSYEQYF	TRBJ2-7	TRBV5-1	TRBD2
CAWEAGTRSSYNEQFF	TRBJ2-1	TRBV30	NA
CASSQVDRNYGYTF	TRBJ1-2	TRBV3-1/TRBV3-2	TRBD1
CASSRSTGVTDNSPLHF	TRBJ1-6	TRBV6-6	TRBD1
CASSLDRRSGRDGYTF	TRBJ1-2	TRBV11-2	NA
CASSQYGQHTYEQYF	TRBJ2-7	TRBV3-1/TRBV3-2	NA
CASGSLRDSYSNQPQHF	TRBJ1-5	TRBV12-5	TRBD1
CASSQTLIPDTQYF	TRBJ2-3	TRBV5-6	NA
CASSPLGAGKTDTQYF	TRBJ2-3	TRBV5-6	NA
CASSFGGGRNNYGYTF	TRBJ1-2	TRBV7-9	NA
CASSPETGPMNTEAFF	TRBJ1-1	TRBV18	TRBD1